Below are 15 T cell receptor beta chains sequenced from a single sample in a study of OX40 agonist ivuxolimab in advanced cancers. Using immunoSEQ multiplex PCR, the repertoire was profiled, and TCRdb retains in-frame clones only, with some absent. The sample holds approximately 90,000 clones, over 75% seen once. The source was CD4+ or CD8+ T cells sorted from blood, collected in a trial of the OX40 agonist ivuxolimab. The receptors stem from an adult with an advanced solid tumor such as melanoma, head and neck, liver or kidney cancer.

Here the CDR3 DNA reads TGTGCCAGCAGTATTAGCGGGGTTTACTCCTACGAGCAGTACTTC. It specifies CASSISGVYSYEQYF. V gene TRBV9 combines with J gene TRBJ2-7; 8 bases map to TRBD2. Per germline, CDR1 SGDLS and CDR2 YYNGEE. The CDR3 is 15 amino acids. V trimming: 5 bases; J trimming: 0 bases; junction bases outside the gene matches: 7.

This clone has a handful of counts. The chain combines TRBV27 with TRBJ1-1; TRBD1 aligns across 11 bases. With 6 bases clipped from V and 1 base from J, the junction kept 7 bases outside the gene matches. Germline V CDR1 and CDR2: MNHEY, SMNVEV (reference sequence). The CDR3 sequence is 16 residues long. CDR3 bases: TGTGCCAGCAGCCCACTAGGGACAGGGGGGAACACTGAAGCTTTCTTT. Residues: CASSPLGTGGNTEAFF.

This chain links TRBV20-1 with TRBJ2-1; no reliable D call. There are 11 residues in the CDR3. The germline V gene has CDR1 DFQATT and CDR2 SNEGSKA (reference sequence). Trimming removed 5 bases from V and 7 bases from J, with 9 bases in between. CDR3 sequence (DNA): TGCAGTGCTCCGAAAGTAAATGAGCAGTTCTTC. Its translation is CSAPKVNEQFF.

The chain combines TRBV6-1 with TRBJ2-7, with 9 bases fitting TRBD2. The CDR3 is made up of 15 amino acids. In germline, CDR1 is MNHNS, CDR2 SASEGT. Trimming removed 1 base from V and 7 bases from J; junction bases left unmatched: 8. The CDR3 loop reads CASSEVSGGHREQYF. The CDR3 nucleotides are TGTGCCAGCAGTGAAGTTAGCGGGGGTCACAGAGAGCAGTACTTC.

The rearrangement links TRBV11-2 to TRBJ1-2; possibly TRBD1 for D (5 bases). With 5 bases removed from V and 4 bases from J, the gap between germline ends came to 14 bases. This CDR3 is 14 amino acids long. Germline CDR1 is SGHAT and CDR2 is FQNNGV. CDR3 loop: CASSPGGVPYGYTF. CDR3 coding DNA: TGTGCCAGCAGCCCCGGGGGGGTACCCTATGGCTACACCTTC.

A few counts support this clone. The V call is TRBV19, the J call TRBJ1-6; TRBD1 is a possible D gene (6 bases). CDR3 length: 14 amino acids. The germline gives CDR1 LNHDA, CDR2 SQIVND (reference sequence). V lost 6 bases to trimming and J lost 9 bases, with 15 bases between them. As DNA, the CDR3 is TGTGCCAGTAGGATCAGGGGTATTAGTTCACCCCTCCACTTT. This codes for CASRIRGISSPLHF.

This clone was counted a few times. The chain uses TRBV20-1 and TRBJ1-1; TRBD1 might be the D (6 bases). Germline-derived CDR1 and CDR2 are DFQATT and SNEGSKA (reference sequence). The CDR3 is 11 amino acids. This CDR3 is CSTTGQLEAFF. The CDR3 DNA reads TGCAGCACCACAGGACAGTTAGAAGCTTTCTTT.

The chain joins TRBV7-2 to TRBJ2-5, with a tentative D call TRBD2 (6 bases). This CDR3 is 15 amino acids long. V dropped 3 bases and J dropped 5 bases, with 16 bases sitting between them. Germline values: CDR1 SGHTA, CDR2 FQGNSA. CDR3 sequence (DNA): TGTGCCAGCAGCTTTGGGGGGAGTCGGGCGGAGACCCAGTACTTC. It is translated as CASSFGGSRAETQYF.

The chain has TRBV6-5 and TRBJ1-5; 10 positions match TRBD1. Germline assignment: CDR1 MNHEY and CDR2 SVGAGI. Losses at the gene ends were 6 bases for V and 9 bases for J; bases not matched to a gene: 5. This CDR3 comprises 13 residues. CDR3 in DNA: TGTGCCAGCAGCCCGGGACAGGGGTGGCCCCAGCATTTT. Amino acids: CASSPGQGWPQHF.

V is TRBV5-4 and J is TRBJ2-1; D is unresolved. The CDR3 has 14 amino acids. Trimming cost V 6 bases and J 6 bases, with 16 bases left between them. Germline V CDR1 and CDR2: SGHNT, YYREEE (reference sequence). In DNA form, the CDR3 reads TGTGCCAGCACCCCGAAGTTAGGGTCCAATGAGCAGTTCTTC. As protein: CASTPKLGSNEQFF.

The DNA of the CDR3 is TGTGCTAGTGCCCCGGACAGGAATAATTCACCCCTCCACTTT. Its translation: CASAPDRNNSPLHF. The chain links TRBV12-5 to TRBJ1-6, with 7 nucleotides matching TRBD1. This CDR3 region has 14 residues. The germline CDR1 and CDR2 sequences are LGHNT and FRNRAP. Trimming at V came to 7 bases and at J to 5 bases, leaving 5 bases not matched to a gene.

The sample holds one count of this clone. The chain couples TRBV11-2 to TRBJ2-5, with 10 bases identical to TRBD1. Trimming cost V 5 bases and J 4 bases; bases outside gene matches: 4. Germline V CDR1 and CDR2: SGHAT, FQNNGV. The CDR3 length is 14 residues. The CDR3 loop is CASSTTGGVETQYF. The CDR3 region has the DNA TGTGCCAGCAGCACGACAGGGGGCGTAGAGACCCAGTACTTC.

The chain links TRBV30 to TRBJ2-1; D is perhaps TRBD1 or TRBD2 (5 bases each). The germline V gene has CDR1 GTSNPN and CDR2 SVGIG (reference sequence). This CDR3 has 13 residues. V dropped 5 bases and J dropped 3 bases, with 11 bases sitting between them. The DNA for the CDR3 is TGTGCCTGGGAACGGGACCTCTACAATGAGCAGTTCTTC. Protein product: CAWERDLYNEQFF. The full variable domain, with the rest looked up from reference TRBV30 and TRBJ2-1, is SQTIHQWPATLVQPVGSPLSLECTVEGTSNPNLYWYRQAAGRGLQLLFYSVGIGQISSEVPQNLSASRPQDRQFILSSKKLLLSDSGFYLCAWERDLYNEQFFGPGTRLTVL.

J is TRBJ1-2 and V is TRBV25-1; D unresolved. The CDR3 totals 12 residues. Germline CDR1 reads MGHDK; CDR2 reads SYGVNS. Trimming took off 4 bases at V and 6 bases at J, with 9 bases between the two ends. CDR3 in amino acids: CASSASLHGYTF. The CDR3, as DNA: TGTGCCAGCAGTGCCTCCCTGCATGGCTACACCTTC.

This clone has just a few counts. The rearrangement uses TRBV5-1 and TRBJ2-7, with D unresolved. This CDR3 spans 14 amino acids. Germline CDR1 is SGHRS and CDR2 is YFSETQ. Trimming pared 0 bases from V and 2 bases from J, leaving 9 bases between. This CDR3 is CASSLDRYPYEQYF. The CDR3 bases are TGCGCCAGCAGCTTGGACAGATACCCCTACGAGCAGTACTTC.